The 14 T cell receptor beta chains below come from one sample, sequenced in a study of blood T cell repertoires in COVID-19. Measured with immunoSEQ multiplex PCR; TCRdb has only the in-frame clones, and not every one. The table lists some 120,000 clones, more than 75% of them singletons. Sample: peripheral blood. All receptors derive from a man aged 60-69 years with acute or convalescent COVID-19.

The chain couples TRBV6-5 to TRBJ2-5; 11 bases are a match to TRBD2. Trimming removed 5 bases from V and 7 bases from J; junction bases left unmatched: 3. Per the germline V gene, CDR1 is MNHEY and CDR2 is SVGAGI. The CDR3 has 13 residues. DNA for the CDR3: TGTGCCAGCAGTACTAGCGGGGGTGGGACCCAGTACTTC. As protein: CASSTSGGGTQYF.

CDR3 bases: TGTGCCAGCAGGGCCGGGAGCTACGAGCAGTACTTC. Translated: CASRAGSYEQYF. V is TRBV28 and J is TRBJ2-7; D possibly corresponds to TRBD2 (6 bases). The CDR3 has 12 amino acids. Germline V CDR1 and CDR2: MDHEN, SYDVKM. The V and J ends lost 6 bases and 3 bases respectively, with 9 bases between them.

The chain links TRBV28 to TRBJ2-1, with 7 bases matching TRBD1. The length of the CDR3 is 15 residues. Germline V gives CDR1 MDHEN, CDR2 SYDVKM. J gave up 2 bases and V 5 bases, and 6 bases lay outside the gene matches. This CDR3 reads CASSRDSGTYNEQFF. The CDR3 nucleotides are TGTGCCAGCAGTCGGGACAGCGGAACCTACAATGAGCAGTTCTTC. Full variable domain (outside the CDR3, taken from reference TRBV28 and TRBJ2-1): DVKVTQSSRYLVKRTGEKVFLECVQDMDHENMFWYRQDPGLGLRLIYFSYDVKMKEKGDIPEGYSVSREKKERFSLILESASTNQTSMYLCASSRDSGTYNEQFFGPGTRLTVL.

The chain is built from TRBV5-1 and TRBJ2-7, with TRBD1 identical over 9 bases. This CDR3 comprises 15 residues. The J segment lost 0 bases and the V segment lost 1 base, leaving 2 bases of the junction unmatched. Per germline, CDR1 SGHRS and CDR2 YFSETQ. CDR3 sequence: CASSLQQGASYEQYF. The CDR3 DNA follows: TGCGCCAGCAGCTTGCAACAGGGGGCCTCCTACGAGCAGTACTTC.

The genes are TRBV19 and TRBJ1-5, with TRBD1 matching 11 bases. J was trimmed by 7 bases and V by 6 bases; bases with no gene match: 14. The germline gives CDR1 LNHDA, CDR2 SQIVND (reference sequence). The CDR3 covers 17 residues. CDR3: CASSYRPGQGAKQPQHF. CDR3 in DNA: TGTGCCAGTAGCTACCGGCCCGGACAGGGGGCAAAACAGCCCCAGCATTTT. Using reference TRBV19 and TRBJ1-5 for the parts outside the CDR3, the full variable domain is DGGITQSPKYLFRKEGQNVTLSCEQNLNHDAMYWYRQDPGQGLRLIYYSQIVNDFQKGDIAEGYSVSREKKESFPLTVTSAQKNPTAFYLCASSYRPGQGAKQPQHFGDGTRLSIL.

This chain links TRBV19 with TRBJ2-1; possible D gene TRBD2, 6 bases. Germline CDR1 reads LNHDA; CDR2 reads SQIVND (reference sequence). Trimming pared 5 bases from V and 0 bases from J, leaving 11 bases between. The CDR3 length is 15 residues. The CDR3 bases are TGTGCCAGTAGTTCTAGCGCCAGCTCCTACAATGAGCAGTTCTTC. It specifies CASSSSASSYNEQFF.

About this clone: Other DNA sequences in the sample encode the same CDR3. This chain uses TRBV7-2 with TRBJ2-1, with 9 bases aligning to TRBD1. With V trimmed by 5 bases and J by 4 bases, 6 bases remained unmatched. The CDR3 runs 15 residues. Germline CDR1 is SGHTA and CDR2 is FQGNSA. The DNA for the CDR3 is TGTGCCAGCAGCCGGGACAGGGAGACATACAATGAGCAGTTCTTC. This translates into CASSRDRETYNEQFF.

The CDR3: CASSLAVAGREQYF. The CDR3 bases are TGTGCCAGCAGCTTAGCGGTAGCGGGACGCGAGCAGTACTTC. The chain recombines TRBV7-6 with TRBJ2-7; 8 bases line up with TRBD2. Germline V gives CDR1 SGHVS, CDR2 FNYEAQ. This CDR3 is built from 14 residues. V trimming: 0 bases; J trimming: 6 bases; junction bases outside the gene matches: 4.

V and J are TRBV6-5 and TRBJ2-7; TRBD2 is a possible D gene (6 bases). CDR1 and CDR2 (germline): MNHEY, SVGAGI. V was trimmed by 0 bases and J by 4 bases, leaving 13 bases between them. CDR3 length: 15 residues. The CDR3 DNA reads TGTGCCAGCAGTTACTCTGGGGGAGGCATGTACGAGCAGTACTTC. Protein sequence: CASSYSGGGMYEQYF.

This sequence joins TRBV5-6 and TRBJ1-1; no firm D call. V lost 3 bases and J lost 7, with 13 bases in between. The V gene's germline CDR1 is SGHDT and CDR2 YYEEEE. The CDR3 has 13 residues. The CDR3 protein is CASSSPIGGEAFF. CDR3 DNA sequence: TGTGCCAGCAGCTCTCCTATAGGAGGTGAAGCTTTCTTT.

This chain connects TRBV6-6 to TRBJ2-7, with D perhaps TRBD1 (6 bases). The length of the CDR3 is 15 residues. Germline V gives CDR1 MNHNY, CDR2 SVGAGI (reference sequence). The V end was cut by 10 bases, the J end by 3 bases, with 22 bases between. The CDR3 DNA is TGTGCCACTCAACTACCCCAGGGGCGATACTACGAGCAGTACTTC. Its translation: CATQLPQGRYYEQYF.

The CDR3 protein is CASSFGTDGPQHF. The CDR3 region has the DNA TGTGCCAGCAGCTTTGGGACAGATGGTCCCCAGCATTTT. This chain links TRBV5-6 with TRBJ1-5, with TRBD1 matching over 7 bases. The CDR3 is made up of 13 amino acids. The V and J ends lost 2 bases and 10 bases, in that order; junction bases with no gene match: 6. Germline V gene data show CDR1 as SGHDT and CDR2 as YYEEEE.

V is TRBV27 and J is TRBJ1-5; 8 bases match TRBD1. CDR3 length equals 17 residues. Trimming cost V 5 bases and J 6 bases; bases outside gene matches: 15. In germline, CDR1 is MNHEY, CDR2 SMNVEV (reference sequence). CDR3 nucleotides: TGTGCCAGCAGTCCAAAGGGGGCGACAGGGGCCGTTCAGCCCCAGCATTTT. This codes for CASSPKGATGAVQPQHF.

The rearrangement uses TRBV15 and TRBJ2-3, with D tentatively TRBD2 (6 bases). The germline gives CDR1 LNHNV, CDR2 YYDKDF (reference sequence). Trimming took 0 bases from V and 2 from J, leaving 12 bases between them. The CDR3 contains 16 residues. CDR3 DNA: TGTGCCACCAGCAGAGATCTCGGCGGGGACACAGATACGCAGTATTTT. Its protein is CATSRDLGGDTDTQYF.